This T cell receptor (beta chain) emerged from a study of blood T cell repertoires in COVID-19. Germline V lookup: CDR1 PRHDT, CDR2 FYEKMQ (reference sequence). CDR3 length: 14 residues. The J segment lost 8 bases and the V segment lost 4 bases, leaving 3 bases of the junction unmatched. Libraries were prepared by immunoSEQ multiplex PCR; TCRdb keeps only in-frame clonotypes and omits some of them. The sample contains tens of thousands of clones, about 90% of which appear only once. The origin of this receptor is a man between 60 and 70 years old with acute or convalescent COVID-19. J is TRBJ1-6 and V is TRBV13; TRBD1 aligns across 9 bases. Source material: peripheral blood. Written as DNA, the CDR3 is TGTGCCAGCAGCTCGACAGGGGGGGATTCACCCCTCCACTTT. Translation gives CASSSTGGDSPLHF.